This is a list of T cell receptor beta chains from one sample in a study of T cell responses to AZD1222 COVID-19 vaccine. The method was immunoSEQ multiplex PCR; TCRdb's version includes in-frame clones alone and lacks a portion of them. Here the sample spans about 72,000 clones, about nine tenths being singletons. This specimen was peripheral blood, taken on day 0 of AZD1222 vaccination. The source of these receptors is an adult in good health. CDR3s leave out the opening cysteine and the closing phenylalanine or tryptophan.

v_call: TRBV19; cdr3_aa: ASSEERMNTEAF
v_call: TRBV5-6; cdr3_aa: ASSPGPDRGHSYGYT
v_call: TRBV6-5; cdr3_aa: ASSTGRNQPQH
v_call: TRBV3-1/TRBV3-2; cdr3_aa: ASSPNSNYGYT
v_call: TRBV6-5; cdr3_aa: ASSYTGQQETQY
v_call: TRBV7-6; cdr3_aa: ASSQTGASNYGYT
v_call: TRBV5-8; cdr3_aa: ASSQLAGGYAYEQY
v_call: TRBV5-6; cdr3_aa: ASGRDRDSPLH
v_call: TRBV28; cdr3_aa: ASSSGGRFFEQY
v_call: TRBV14; cdr3_aa: ASSANPGVSYEQY
v_call: TRBV10-3; cdr3_aa: AIRSGDPGAEAF
v_call: TRBV19; cdr3_aa: ASSRRTDYNSPLH
v_call: TRBV2; cdr3_aa: ASRRGQPLPTDTQY
v_call: TRBV7-3; cdr3_aa: ASSLREGVEQY
v_call: TRBV30; cdr3_aa: AWRSTGGSAF
v_call: TRBV9; cdr3_aa: ASSRGGAPNEKLF
v_call: TRBV5-1; cdr3_aa: ASRRTGLDTEAF
v_call: TRBV19; cdr3_aa: ASSDRVSGANVLT
v_call: TRBV6-1; cdr3_aa: ASSEEGITQY
v_call: TRBV3-1/TRBV3-2; cdr3_aa: ASSRSLGNEQF
v_call: TRBV6-4; cdr3_aa: ASSDSTGGYNEQF
v_call: TRBV7-8; cdr3_aa: ASRSQGAGSPLH
v_call: TRBV7-3; cdr3_aa: ASSLVREDEAF
v_call: TRBV7-9; cdr3_aa: ASSLGGSSPLH
v_call: TRBV5-6; cdr3_aa: ASSKGPWGTEAF
v_call: TRBV9; cdr3_aa: ASSVASGGRDIQY
v_call: TRBV5-8; cdr3_aa: ASSLRAGDSPLH
v_call: TRBV5-6; cdr3_aa: ASSQPSGGAYEQF
v_call: TRBV19; cdr3_aa: ASSFQTSTDTQY
v_call: TRBV30; cdr3_aa: AWSGFGSLRDWGYT
v_call: TRBV7-2; cdr3_aa: ASSLVAGGVASNEKLF
v_call: TRBV27; cdr3_aa: ASSPGTSGGHYTDTQY
v_call: TRBV28; cdr3_aa: AMRDGHNSPLH
v_call: TRBV5-8; cdr3_aa: ASSSTDRGADGYT
v_call: TRBV6-1; cdr3_aa: ASSDGPGGFSPLH
v_call: TRBV3-1/TRBV3-2; cdr3_aa: ASSQDTGYTNEKLF
v_call: TRBV7-9; cdr3_aa: ASSPTGGVKSNQPQH
v_call: TRBV7-2; cdr3_aa: ASSLGPSNQPQH
v_call: TRBV19; cdr3_aa: ASIVGNRYGYT
v_call: TRBV6-5; cdr3_aa: ASSYSKLERNYGYT
v_call: TRBV19; cdr3_aa: ASSIRWRTGGYNEQF
v_call: TRBV7-2; cdr3_aa: ASRSSGGAETQY
v_call: TRBV6-5; cdr3_aa: ASRTGRYEQY
v_call: TRBV12-3/TRBV12-4; cdr3_aa: ASSTHRLGYT
v_call: TRBV2; cdr3_aa: ASSEEAWREQF
v_call: TRBV7-2; cdr3_aa: ASSLGVGHGYT
v_call: TRBV19; cdr3_aa: ASSIGAGFNQPQH
v_call: TRBV12-3/TRBV12-4; cdr3_aa: ASSLVVHQPQH
v_call: TRBV5-1; cdr3_aa: ASSAGDSPTADTQY
v_call: TRBV4-1; cdr3_aa: ASSQQATNEKLF
v_call: TRBV30; cdr3_aa: AWRGGSSQGYT
v_call: TRBV19; cdr3_aa: ASSDDTGNQETQY
v_call: TRBV29-1; cdr3_aa: SVYLDSYEQY
v_call: TRBV2; cdr3_aa: ASSSLGYNEQF
v_call: TRBV30; cdr3_aa: AWTLKPGNTIY
v_call: TRBV2; cdr3_aa: ASSDRTGAGEAF
v_call: TRBV4-1; cdr3_aa: ASSQSGLGDTQY